The sample holds one count of the clone carrying this T cell receptor (beta chain). This record comes from a study of blood T cell repertoires in COVID-19. Study context: The United States, Italy and Spain supplied acute and convalescent COVID-19 samples. The analysed material was cDNA or gDNA that came from T cells, B-cell-depleted T cells, or PBMCs.

How the authors handled the data: Nucleated cell number was recorded as an estimate derived from reference gene primer amplification. Profiling relied on immunoSEQ multiplex PCR, and the TCRdb table lists in-frame clones only, not all of them. The D gene and trimming were derived from the DNA, and the V and J assignments and clone size from that table. This repertoire shows approximately 500,000 clones, 85% to 90% found once; its top ten account for 0.9%. Germline V gene data show CDR1 as LNHNV and CDR2 as YYDKDF (reference sequence). V lost 0 bases, J lost 4 bases, and 5 bases stayed unmatched. The CDR3 is 15 residues long. Enrolled during active infection, Seattle patients were then followed longitudinally.

V usage is TRBV15 and J usage is TRBJ2-7, with 8 bases aligning to TRBD1. The specimen was peripheral blood. This sequence originates from a man between 18 and 35 years old with COVID-19, enrolled during active disease. The CDR3 coding sequence is TGTGCCACCAGCAGAGATTATGGACAGGGTTACGAGCAGTACTTC. Protein product: CATSRDYGQGYEQYF.